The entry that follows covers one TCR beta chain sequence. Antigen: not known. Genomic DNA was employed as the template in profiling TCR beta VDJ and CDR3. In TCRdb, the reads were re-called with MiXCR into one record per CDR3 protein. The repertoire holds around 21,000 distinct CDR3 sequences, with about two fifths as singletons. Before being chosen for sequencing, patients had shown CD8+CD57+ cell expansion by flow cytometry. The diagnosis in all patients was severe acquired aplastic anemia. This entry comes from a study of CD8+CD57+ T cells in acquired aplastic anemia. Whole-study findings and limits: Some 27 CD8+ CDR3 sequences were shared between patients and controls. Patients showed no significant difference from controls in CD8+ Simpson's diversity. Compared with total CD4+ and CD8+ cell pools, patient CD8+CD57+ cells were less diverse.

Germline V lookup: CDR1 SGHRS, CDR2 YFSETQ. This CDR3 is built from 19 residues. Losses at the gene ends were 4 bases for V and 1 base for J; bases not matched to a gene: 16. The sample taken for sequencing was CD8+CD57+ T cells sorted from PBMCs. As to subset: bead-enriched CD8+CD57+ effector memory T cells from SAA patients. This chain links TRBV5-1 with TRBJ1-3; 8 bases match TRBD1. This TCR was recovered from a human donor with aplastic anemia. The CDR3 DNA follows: TGCGCCAGCAGCCTTCGGACAGGGACACTTCCATTGTCTGGAAACACCATATATTTT. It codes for CASSLRTGTLPLSGNTIYF.